What follows is one T cell receptor (beta chain) and its context. The clone's antigen remains unknown. No much larger clonotype is one base removed from it; base qualities were not supplied. To estimate absolute template abundance from read counts, synthetic TCR analog templates were spiked into each PCR. TCRbeta CDR3 regions were amplified from genomic DNA with bias-controlled V and J gene primers using the immunoSEQ assay. Rearranged TCRbeta segments were sequenced at approximately 20X coverage. The paper's processing steps were these. Sequencing errors were corrected by clustering and CDR3s were annotated against IMGT to assign V, D and J genes. Downstream analyses used only productive TCRbeta rearrangements, leaving out any out-of-frame or stop-codon sequences. To compute clonality, Shannon entropy was normalized by the log of the number of unique productive sequences and then subtracted from one. Clones differing between time points or between blood and tumor were identified using Fisher's exact test with Benjamini-Hochberg correction, with an adjusted p below 0.01 applied as the threshold. This immuneACCESS table, as held by TCRdb, lists in-frame sequences with V and J called but not all clones. Of the missing ones, under half trace to an unresolved V gene in checked studies; the others have no known cause. The V and J calls and clone size are taken from that table; D and trimming were inferred from the DNA. The sample data list 130,000 or so clones, and roughly 84% of these were observed just once. About 2.9% of the sample is held by the ten biggest clonotypes.

The sample's time point label is to be understood as: pretreatment peripheral blood. The cohort included roughly 30 patients with locally advanced or metastatic urothelial carcinoma who were treated at Memorial Sloan Kettering on a trial protocol. Peripheral blood mononuclear cells were collected from each patient pretreatment and during treatment, giving between 1 and 8 total time points per patient. The Qiagen DNeasy Blood extraction kit was used to purify genomic DNA from total PBMCs and from tumor samples. PBMCs were collected pretreatment and during treatment, and were isolated and stored as previously described. These data originate in a study of PD-L1 blockade in urothelial cancer (dated by TCRdb to 2015 to 2018). In the study overall: Every patient began therapy around 2014 and was given atezolizumab 1,200 mg intravenously every 3 weeks. Pretreatment tumor samples and matched peripheral blood, collected serially before and after atezolizumab treatment, underwent TCR sequencing. Patients had an ECOG performance status of 0 or 1 and had received between 0 and 3 prior chemotherapy regimens. In the same patients who had TCR sequencing, pretreatment tumors also underwent whole exome sequencing and RNA sequencing. Durable clinical benefit was achieved by nine patients but not by the remaining 20. Durable clinical benefit was defined as a progression-free survival longer than 6 months, and TCR features were additionally tested against progression-free survival and overall survival. About 85% of the roughly 30 patients were males with bladder-origin urothelial cancer, and about 65% of the roughly 30 reported a prior smoking history. Approximately 30 patients had pretreatment blood TCR-seq, some 24 had at least one posttreatment blood collection, and some 24 had tumor TCR-seq. Blood samples gave median yields of about 150,000 T cells and some 80,000 unique TCRs, along with a median clonality of about 0.084. Blood samples were analyzed 3 weeks after the start of treatment (second dose) and 6 weeks after the start of treatment. The study, an exploratory multi-omic analysis, examined somatic, immune and clinical correlates of response to PD-L1 blockade with atezolizumab in urothelial cancer. Results and caveats for the whole study, not just this receptor: Improved progression-free and overall survival was found to be associated with pretreatment peripheral blood TCR clonality below the median. Small sample size (n ≈ 30) and many exploratory analyses mean the results are intended to be hypothesis-generating. At 3 weeks after the start of treatment, tumor-associated TCR clones in peripheral blood had expanded more in patients with durable benefit (n ≈ 20, p = 0.022).

Via the germline V gene, CDR1 is SGHDT and CDR2 YYEEEE. The CDR3 holds 15 amino acids from the cysteine to the phenylalanine. Only the CDR3 portion is preserved as DNA: 45 bases, with reading frame beginning at the first base. Trimming costs V 4 bases and J 2 bases, and their ends lie 13 bases apart. The source of this sequence is a man in his fifties with urothelial cancer. This chain is built from TRBV5-6 and TRBJ1-3, with no reliable assignment of the D segment. Sequences were derived from PBMCs, sampled around atezolizumab (anti-PD-L1) treatment. The CDR3 has the sequence CASSPTYGAGNTIYF. Read as DNA, the sequence is TGTGCCAGCAGCCCTACGTACGGGGCTGGAAACACCATATATTTT.